This T cell receptor beta chain was recorded in a study of shared T cell receptors in the human thymus. Measured with immunoSEQ multiplex PCR; TCRdb has only the in-frame clones, and not every one. The sample has about 660,000 clones; around 87% are singletons. The sample holds one count of this clone. The CDR3 loop spans 16 amino acids. From germline, CDR1 is WSHSY and CDR2 SAAADI. V was shortened by 3 bases and J by 4 bases, with 16 bases between the two germline ends. The same sample was also used in a study of human thymus T cells. That report adds: Thymic and blood repertoires seemed to show skewed V and J gene use.

The receptor's source is a boy under two years old with a congenital heart defect. The sequenced sample was thymocytes. The chain is built from TRBV10-2 and TRBJ1-3, with D uncertain. The CDR3 reads CASSDFEAAVGNTIYF. The CDR3 bases are TGCGCCAGCAGTGATTTCGAGGCGGCAGTCGGAAACACCATATATTTT.